This is a list of T cell receptor beta chains from one sample in a study of cytomegalovirus exposure and HLA in healthy donors. Sequencing used immunoSEQ multiplex PCR; TCRdb keeps in-frame clones, though not all of them. The repertoire holds almost 200,000 clones, with about three quarters as singletons. The sample consisted of PBMCs. These receptors were taken from a woman in her thirties in good health and CMV-seronegative. CDR3s include the opening cysteine and the closing phenylalanine or tryptophan. The D gene is left open where the match is weak. Not every row has a clone size; where given, it reads once, few, many or a size class.

TRBJ2-7,TRBD1,TRBV12-5,NA,TGTGCTAGTGGGACAGGGTACGTCGAGCAGTACTTC,CASGTGYVEQYF
TRBJ2-2,TRBD2,TRBV4-1,NA,TGCGCCACCGGAAGCGGGGGGGACATGGGCGGGGAGCTGTTTTTT,CATGSGGDMGGELFF
TRBJ2-7,TRBD1,TRBV6-1,many,TGTGCCAGCAGTGAAGGAGGGACAGGGGCCGCCGAGCAGTACTTC,CASSEGGTGAAEQYF
TRBJ2-5,NA,TRBV6-5,NA,TGTGCCAGCAGTTACGGACAGAGTTGGGGAGAGACCCAGTACTTC,CASSYGQSWGETQYF
TRBJ2-7,NA,TRBV30,NA,TGTGCCCTCATTGTTCCGCGGACAAGCTACGAGCAGTACTTC,CALIVPRTSYEQYF
TRBJ2-1,TRBD2,TRBV2,NA,TGTGCCAGCAGTGATGGGACTAGCGGGGTCAACAATGAGCAGTTCTTC,CASSDGTSGVNNEQFF
TRBJ1-4,NA,TRBV9,NA,TGTGCCAGCAGCGTAGGGGCAGGGGATGGAAAACTGTTTTTT,CASSVGAGDGKLFF
TRBJ2-7,NA,TRBV10-3,NA,TGTGCCACGTACGGGGAGAGCTCCTACGAGCAGTACTTC,CATYGESSYEQYF
TRBJ2-3,NA,TRBV14,NA,TGTGCCAGCAGCCAAGGTTCCGTTCTTTACACAGATACGCAGTATTTT,CASSQGSVLYTDTQYF
TRBJ2-2,TRBD1,TRBV18,NA,TGTGCCAGCTCACCCCGACAGGGAAAGACCGGGGAGCTGTTTTTT,CASSPRQGKTGELFF
TRBJ2-5,NA,TRBV18,NA,TGTGCCAGCTCACCACCGTTGGGGGCAGAGACCCAGTACTTC,CASSPPLGAETQYF
TRBJ1-1,NA,TRBV2,few,TGTGCCAGCAGTGCGTTTGGGAGCAGGAAGACTGAAGCTTTCTTT,CASSAFGSRKTEAFF
TRBJ2-2,TRBD2,TRBV4-1,NA,TGCGCCAGCAGACTAGCGGGGGGATCGAACACCGGGGAGCTGTTTTTT,CASRLAGGSNTGELFF
TRBJ2-3,NA,TRBV5-1,NA,TGCGCCAGCAGCTTGAGACAGGGCACAGATACGCAGTATTTT,CASSLRQGTDTQYF
TRBJ2-7,NA,TRBV20-1,NA,TGCAGTGCTCCCCAGGGCTACGAGCAGTACTTC,CSAPQGYEQYF
TRBJ1-2,TRBD1,TRBV14,NA,TGTGCCAGCAGCCATTGGGACAGGGCCTATGGCTACACCTTC,CASSHWDRAYGYTF
TRBJ2-1,TRBD1,TRBV18,NA,TGTGCCAGCTCACCCGGGACAGGGGGCTACAATGAGCAGTTCTTC,CASSPGTGGYNEQFF
TRBJ1-1,NA,TRBV18,NA,TGTGCCAGCACGTTTACCGGGGTCACTGAAGCTTTCTTT,CASTFTGVTEAFF
TRBJ1-1,NA,TRBV21-1,NA,TGTGCCAGCAGCAAAAGTTGGAGTGAAGCTTTCTTT,CASSKSWSEAFF
TRBJ1-2,NA,TRBV6-1,once,TGTGCCAGCACTGACTCGGGGGGGGCAGGGGGCTACACCTTC,CASTDSGGAGGYTF
TRBJ2-3,TRBD2,TRBV7-7,NA,TGTGCCAGCAGCTTGACTAGCATAACAGATACGCAGTATTTT,CASSLTSITDTQYF
TRBJ2-1,NA,TRBV18,NA,TGTGCCAGCTCACCAGGAGGTAATGAGCAGTTCTTC,CASSPGGNEQFF
TRBJ2-1,TRBD2,TRBV11-2,NA,TGTGCCAGCAGCTTAGGACTAGCGGGGGTATACAATGAGCAGTTCTTC,CASSLGLAGVYNEQFF
TRBJ1-6,NA,TRBV28,NA,TGTGCCAGCAGTTTCGAGGATTCACCCCTCCACTTT,CASSFEDSPLHF
TRBJ2-5,NA,TRBV11-3,NA,TGTGCCAGCAGCTTAGGTGGCAGCCAAGAGACCCAGTACTTC,CASSLGGSQETQYF
TRBJ2-3,TRBD1,TRBV7-9,NA,TGTGCCAGCAGCTCTCCGGGACAGGGGGTGCATACGCAGTATTTT,CASSSPGQGVHTQYF
TRBJ2-1,TRBD2,TRBV4-1,NA,TGCGCCAGCAGCCAACAACCGGGACTAGCGGGAGGGCGGTCCTACAATGAGCAGTTCTTC,CASSQQPGLAGGRSYNEQFF
TRBJ2-7,NA,TRBV11-2,NA,TGTGCCAGCAGCTTCCGCAGGGAAGACTACGAGCAGTACTTC,CASSFRREDYEQYF
TRBJ2-6,TRBD1,TRBV10-2,NA,TGCGCCAGCAGTGAGTCCCGCCCAACCTTCCGGGACAGTTCCTCTGGGGCCAACGTCCTGACTTTC,CASSESRPTFRDSSSGANVLTF
TRBJ1-2,TRBD1,TRBV28,NA,TGTGCCAGCCTAATCGCAGGGGGAATTACCAATGGCTACACCTTC,CASLIAGGITNGYTF
TRBJ1-4,TRBD1,TRBV4-2,many,TGTGCCAGCAGCCACGATGGGACAGAAGAAAAACTGTTTTTT,CASSHDGTEEKLFF
TRBJ2-5,NA,TRBV5-1,NA,TGCGCCAGCAGCCTCACCCCTGGCGGGAATACCGAGACCCAGTACTTC,CASSLTPGGNTETQYF
TRBJ1-5,NA,TRBV30,NA,TGTGCCTGGAGTGTATTCCGCGGCAATCAGCCCCAGCATTTT,CAWSVFRGNQPQHF
TRBJ1-1,NA,TRBV9,NA,TGTGCCAGCGACCGGGGTGGGGACACTGAAGCTTTCTTT,CASDRGGDTEAFF
TRBJ2-7,TRBD2,TRBV4-1,NA,TGCGCCAGCAGCCAAGTTAGCGGGGGAATACACGAGCAGTACTTC,CASSQVSGGIHEQYF